Below, 15 T cell receptor beta chains from the same sample are listed, as sequenced in a study of blood T cells in healthy people across ages. Using a J-beta primer mix together with a sample-barcoded 5' primer, a second PCR was run for about 6 to 11 cycles. Via MiXCR, TCRdb re-called the 5' RACE reads, giving one row per CDR3 protein. Of roughly 1.5 million distinct CDR3 sequences in the sample, around 40% are singletons; the top ten hold over 3.5%. The source material was blood. The receptors stem from a woman in her late teens or twenties in good health.

V is TRBV7-8 and J is TRBJ2-1; TRBD2 aligns across 7 bases. The J segment lost 0 bases and the V segment lost 5 bases, leaving 4 bases of the junction unmatched. CDR3 length equals 15 residues. Germline lookup yields CDR1 SGHVS and CDR2 FQNEAQ. CDR3 bases: TGTGCCAGCAGCATTCTAGCGGTCTCCTACAATGAGCAGTTCTTC. Translating gives CASSILAVSYNEQFF. Variable domain in full (rest from reference TRBV7-8 and TRBJ2-1): GAGVSQSPRYKVAKRGQDVALRCDPISGHVSLFWYQQALGQGPEFLTYFQNEAQLDKSGLPSDRFFAERPEGSVSTLKIQRTQQEDSAVYLCASSILAVSYNEQFFGPGTRLTVL.

This clonotype was counted a few times. The gene calls are TRBV29-1 and TRBJ2-5; no definite D call. V gave up 4 bases and J gave up 11 bases, with 11 bases separating them. Germline CDR1 and CDR2: SQVTM and ANQGSEA. The CDR3 is 10 residues long. The CDR3 coding sequence is TGCAGCGTTGGGTCTACAGAGCAGTACTTC. Its protein product is CSVGSTEQYF.

The chain combines TRBV6-5 with TRBJ1-2, with 7 bases that match TRBD1. This CDR3 spans 13 amino acids. Germline values: CDR1 MNHEY, CDR2 SVGAGI. J gave up 6 bases and V 2 bases, and 3 bases lay outside the gene matches. CDR3 amino acids: CASSYRDSDGYTF. The CDR3 nucleotides are TGTGCCAGCAGTTACCGGGACAGCGATGGCTACACCTTC.

The V and J genes are TRBV29-1 and TRBJ2-1; 9 nucleotides line up with TRBD2. CDR3 length equals 14 residues. Per the germline V gene, CDR1 is SQVTM and CDR2 is ANQGSEA. V lost 4 bases, J lost 1 base, and 2 bases stayed unmatched. The CDR3 here is CSVGREGSYNEQFF. The CDR3 nucleotides are TGCAGCGTTGGGCGGGAGGGATCCTACAATGAGCAGTTCTTC.

The chain joins TRBV18 to TRBJ2-3; the D gene could be TRBD1 or TRBD2 (5 bases each). The CDR3 contains 14 residues. The germline V gene encodes CDR1 KGHSH and CDR2 LQKENI. V lost 8 bases and J 1 base, leaving 13 bases between the germline ends. DNA for the CDR3: TGTGCCAGCAAACGGGACCGGGGCACAGATACGCAGTATTTT. It translates to CASKRDRGTDTQYF.

This rearrangement joins TRBV10-3 to TRBJ2-1; TRBD1 is a possible D gene (5 bases). The CDR3 is 14 amino acids. V was shortened by 2 bases and J by 9 bases, with 14 bases between the two germline ends. CDR1 is ENHRY and CDR2 is SYGVKD in the germline V gene. CDR3 sequence reads: CAISEGAVAGEQFF. CDR3 nucleotides: TGTGCCATCAGTGAGGGGGCCGTTGCCGGTGAGCAGTTCTTC.

This clonotype was counted many times. The chain employs TRBV10-2 and TRBJ2-7, with 10 bases fitting TRBD1. Germline assignment: CDR1 WSHSY and CDR2 SAAADI. The trim removed 4 bases at V and 2 bases at J, leaving 2 bases unmatched. CDR3 length: 14 amino acids. CDR3 sequence reads: CASSGGQGTYEQYF. The CDR3 DNA follows: TGCGCCAGCAGTGGGGGACAGGGGACCTACGAGCAGTACTTC.

This clonotype was found a few times. The gene calls are TRBV9 and TRBJ2-3; 10 bases align to TRBD2. CDR3 length equals 13 residues. V was pared by 1 base and J by 12 bases, with 5 bases of the junction left unmatched. CDR1 and CDR2 from the germline V gene are SGDLS and YYNGEE. The CDR3 nucleotides read TGTGCCAGCAGCGTAACTCTAGCGGGGGAACAGTATTTT. Protein sequence: CASSVTLAGEQYF.

V is TRBV6-2 or TRBV6-3 and J is TRBJ2-3, with D tentatively TRBD2 (5 bases). Trimming cost V 6 bases and J 8 bases, with 21 bases left between them. The CDR3 is 15 amino acids. The germline V gene has CDR1 MNHEY and CDR2 SVGEGT. The CDR3: CASSRSTALEGTQYF. CDR3 DNA sequence: TGTGCCAGCAGCCGCTCAACCGCCTTAGAGGGTACGCAGTATTTT.

This clonotype was seen once. The CDR3 region is CSARAPGEFSYEQYF. CDR3 DNA: TGCAGTGCTAGAGCCCCTGGGGAGTTCTCCTACGAGCAGTACTTC. The chain recombines TRBV20-1 with TRBJ2-7; a possible D gene is TRBD2 (5 bases). Germline CDR1 and CDR2: DFQATT and SNEGSKA (reference sequence). The CDR3 is made up of 15 amino acids. V gave up 1 base and J gave up 0 bases, with 13 bases separating them.

This clonotype was counted a few times. The chain employs TRBV6-5 and TRBJ2-4; D call uncertain. The CDR3 extends over 12 amino acids. V lost 5 bases, J lost 13 bases, and 15 bases lay in between. Germline V gene data show CDR1 as MNHEY and CDR2 as SVGAGI. CDR3 bases: TGTGCCAGCAGTACTAACTACAATGAGCAGTACTTC. Translated: CASSTNYNEQYF.

In this sample, this clonotype turned up many times. This CDR3 is CASSLGLEGLNEQFF. CDR3 nucleotides: TGTGCCAGCAGCTTGGGACTAGAGGGCCTCAATGAGCAGTTCTTC. This chain uses TRBV6-5 with TRBJ2-1; 8 positions agree with TRBD2. The CDR3 is 15 amino acids. After removal of 6 bases from V and 6 bases from J, the junction contained 10 bases not matched to a gene. The V gene's germline CDR1 is MNHEY and CDR2 SVGAGI.

CDR3 sequence: CASSSTFEAFF. The CDR3 coding sequence is TGTGCCAGCAGCTCCACCTTTGAAGCTTTCTTT. This sequence joins TRBV7-2 and TRBJ1-1, with unresolved D. CDR3 size: 11 residues. Germline V CDR1 and CDR2: SGHTA, FQGNSA. Trimming shortened V by 4 bases and J by 7 bases, and 7 bases separated the two germline ends.

J is TRBJ2-7 and V is TRBV20-1; no clear D. The CDR3 extends over 15 amino acids. V shed 5 bases and J shed 3 bases, with 20 bases lying between them. Germline V gene data show CDR1 as DFQATT and CDR2 as SNEGSKA (reference sequence). The CDR3 reads CSAAKTSPVVYEQYF. Here the CDR3 DNA reads TGCAGTGCTGCAAAGACGAGTCCGGTCGTCTACGAGCAGTACTTC.

The chain is built from TRBV18 and TRBJ2-5; 9 bases are a match to TRBD2. The CDR3 covers 16 residues. With V trimmed by 6 bases and J by 11 bases, 19 bases remained unmatched. From germline, CDR1 is KGHSH and CDR2 LQKENI. The CDR3 region is CASSFSSGRRGNEQYF. Here the CDR3 DNA reads TGTGCCAGCTCTTTCTCCAGCGGGAGGCGGGGCAATGAGCAGTACTTC.